This T cell receptor (beta chain) emerged from a study of T cells in Graves' hyperthyroidism and ophthalmopathy. Germline CDR1 SGHTS, CDR2 YDEGEE. The ends lost 5 bases at V and 2 bases at J; junction bases unmatched: 11. CDR3 length: 17 amino acids. The TCR beta CDR3 regions underwent amplification using RNA transcripts as the source. Initially, a first-round RT-PCR of the TCR CDR3 employed the HTBI primer set. TCRdb recomputed calls from the multiplex PCR reads with MiXCR, one row per CDR3 protein. The repertoire includes 640,000 or so distinct CDR3 sequences, about 14% of them detected once, and roughly 7% sits in the top ten.

Sequencing was carried out using blood. This receptor was obtained from a woman younger than 35 with Graves' ophthalmopathy. The chain recombines TRBV5-8 with TRBJ2-1, with 9 bases identical to TRBD1. Here the CDR3 reads CASRPLGGQGPYNEQFF. DNA for the CDR3: TGTGCCAGCAGACCCTTAGGGGGACAGGGTCCCTACAATGAGCAGTTCTTC.